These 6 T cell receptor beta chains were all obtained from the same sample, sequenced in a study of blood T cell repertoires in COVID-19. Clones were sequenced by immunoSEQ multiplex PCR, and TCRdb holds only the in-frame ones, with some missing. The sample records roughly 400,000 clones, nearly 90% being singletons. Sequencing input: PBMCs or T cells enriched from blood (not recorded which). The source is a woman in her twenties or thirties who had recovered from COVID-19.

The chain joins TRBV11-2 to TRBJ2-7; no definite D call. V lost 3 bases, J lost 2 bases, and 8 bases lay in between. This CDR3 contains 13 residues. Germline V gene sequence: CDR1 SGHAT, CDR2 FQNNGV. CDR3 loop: CASSFMSTYEQYF. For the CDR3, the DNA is TGTGCCAGCAGCTTTATGAGTACCTACGAGCAGTACTTC.

CDR3 sequence (DNA): TGTGCCAGCAGCGAAACGGGCCTAGCGGGAGCAGATACGCAGTATTTT. Amino acid sequence: CASSETGLAGADTQYF. This rearrangement joins TRBV6-4 to TRBJ2-3; 10 bases map to TRBD2. Germline V lookup: CDR1 MRHNA, CDR2 SNTAGT. The length of the CDR3 is 16 residues. J gave up 4 bases and V 6 bases, and 10 bases lay outside the gene matches.

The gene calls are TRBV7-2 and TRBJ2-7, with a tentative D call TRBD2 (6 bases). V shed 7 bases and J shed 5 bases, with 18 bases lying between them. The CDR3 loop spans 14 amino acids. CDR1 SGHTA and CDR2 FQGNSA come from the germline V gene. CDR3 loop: CASKPRPVADEQYF. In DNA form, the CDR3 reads TGTGCCAGCAAACCCCGGCCTGTAGCGGACGAGCAGTACTTC.

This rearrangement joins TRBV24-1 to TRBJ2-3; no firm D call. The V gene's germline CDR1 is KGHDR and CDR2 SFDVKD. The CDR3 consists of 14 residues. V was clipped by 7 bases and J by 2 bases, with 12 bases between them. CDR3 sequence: CATSITGSTDTQYF. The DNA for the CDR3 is TGTGCCACCAGCATTACCGGTTCCACAGATACGCAGTATTTT.

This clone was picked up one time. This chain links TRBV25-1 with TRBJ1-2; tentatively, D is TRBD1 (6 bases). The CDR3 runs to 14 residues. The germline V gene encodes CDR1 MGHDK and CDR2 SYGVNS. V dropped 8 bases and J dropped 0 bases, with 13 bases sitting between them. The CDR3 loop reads CASGEQGSNYGYTF. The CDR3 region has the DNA TGTGCCAGCGGCGAACAGGGTTCTAACTATGGCTACACCTTC.

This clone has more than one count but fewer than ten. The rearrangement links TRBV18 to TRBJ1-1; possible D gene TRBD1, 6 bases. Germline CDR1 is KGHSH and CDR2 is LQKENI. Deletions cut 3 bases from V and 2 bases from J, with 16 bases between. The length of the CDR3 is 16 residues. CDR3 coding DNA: TGTGCCAGCTCACCGCCCCGCGGACAGCAAAACACTGAAGCTTTCTTT. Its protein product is CASSPPRGQQNTEAFF.